The sequence of this T cell receptor beta chain was determined in a study of cytomegalovirus exposure and HLA in healthy donors. Whole-study results and caveats: Reportedly, TCR beta sequences accurately predicted HLA-A and HLA-B alleles in most subjects. Rarity marked most TCR sequences, yet some public TCRs occurred in many donors. Analysis performed later found 16,951 TCR beta sequences associated with HLA alleles at 0.05 false discovery rate.

PCR amplification relied on 60 Vbeta primers (plus 13 Jbeta primers). Authors' data handling: In a later analysis, the count reached approximately 80 million unique TCR beta chains, with approximately 10 million shared. Only in-frame clones appear in the TCRdb table, and some are missing; sequencing was by immunoSEQ multiplex PCR. V and J calls and clone size are as listed in that table; D and trimming were resolved from the DNA. The sample holds about 200,000 clones, 70% to 80% seen once. About this clone: The antigen remains undetermined.

The sample taken for sequencing was PBMCs. This TCR came from a woman between 50 and 59 years old in good health and CMV-seronegative.

The CDR3 nucleotides are TGTGCCAGCAGTCTTCTAGCGGGAGGCTCCGAGCAGTACTTC. Translation: CASSLLAGGSEQYF. V usage is TRBV6-4 and J usage is TRBJ2-7; 11 bases map to TRBD2. The germline V gene encodes CDR1 MRHNA and CDR2 SNTAGT. The CDR3 totals 14 residues. Unmatched junction bases numbered 6, after V lost 5 bases and J lost 6 bases.